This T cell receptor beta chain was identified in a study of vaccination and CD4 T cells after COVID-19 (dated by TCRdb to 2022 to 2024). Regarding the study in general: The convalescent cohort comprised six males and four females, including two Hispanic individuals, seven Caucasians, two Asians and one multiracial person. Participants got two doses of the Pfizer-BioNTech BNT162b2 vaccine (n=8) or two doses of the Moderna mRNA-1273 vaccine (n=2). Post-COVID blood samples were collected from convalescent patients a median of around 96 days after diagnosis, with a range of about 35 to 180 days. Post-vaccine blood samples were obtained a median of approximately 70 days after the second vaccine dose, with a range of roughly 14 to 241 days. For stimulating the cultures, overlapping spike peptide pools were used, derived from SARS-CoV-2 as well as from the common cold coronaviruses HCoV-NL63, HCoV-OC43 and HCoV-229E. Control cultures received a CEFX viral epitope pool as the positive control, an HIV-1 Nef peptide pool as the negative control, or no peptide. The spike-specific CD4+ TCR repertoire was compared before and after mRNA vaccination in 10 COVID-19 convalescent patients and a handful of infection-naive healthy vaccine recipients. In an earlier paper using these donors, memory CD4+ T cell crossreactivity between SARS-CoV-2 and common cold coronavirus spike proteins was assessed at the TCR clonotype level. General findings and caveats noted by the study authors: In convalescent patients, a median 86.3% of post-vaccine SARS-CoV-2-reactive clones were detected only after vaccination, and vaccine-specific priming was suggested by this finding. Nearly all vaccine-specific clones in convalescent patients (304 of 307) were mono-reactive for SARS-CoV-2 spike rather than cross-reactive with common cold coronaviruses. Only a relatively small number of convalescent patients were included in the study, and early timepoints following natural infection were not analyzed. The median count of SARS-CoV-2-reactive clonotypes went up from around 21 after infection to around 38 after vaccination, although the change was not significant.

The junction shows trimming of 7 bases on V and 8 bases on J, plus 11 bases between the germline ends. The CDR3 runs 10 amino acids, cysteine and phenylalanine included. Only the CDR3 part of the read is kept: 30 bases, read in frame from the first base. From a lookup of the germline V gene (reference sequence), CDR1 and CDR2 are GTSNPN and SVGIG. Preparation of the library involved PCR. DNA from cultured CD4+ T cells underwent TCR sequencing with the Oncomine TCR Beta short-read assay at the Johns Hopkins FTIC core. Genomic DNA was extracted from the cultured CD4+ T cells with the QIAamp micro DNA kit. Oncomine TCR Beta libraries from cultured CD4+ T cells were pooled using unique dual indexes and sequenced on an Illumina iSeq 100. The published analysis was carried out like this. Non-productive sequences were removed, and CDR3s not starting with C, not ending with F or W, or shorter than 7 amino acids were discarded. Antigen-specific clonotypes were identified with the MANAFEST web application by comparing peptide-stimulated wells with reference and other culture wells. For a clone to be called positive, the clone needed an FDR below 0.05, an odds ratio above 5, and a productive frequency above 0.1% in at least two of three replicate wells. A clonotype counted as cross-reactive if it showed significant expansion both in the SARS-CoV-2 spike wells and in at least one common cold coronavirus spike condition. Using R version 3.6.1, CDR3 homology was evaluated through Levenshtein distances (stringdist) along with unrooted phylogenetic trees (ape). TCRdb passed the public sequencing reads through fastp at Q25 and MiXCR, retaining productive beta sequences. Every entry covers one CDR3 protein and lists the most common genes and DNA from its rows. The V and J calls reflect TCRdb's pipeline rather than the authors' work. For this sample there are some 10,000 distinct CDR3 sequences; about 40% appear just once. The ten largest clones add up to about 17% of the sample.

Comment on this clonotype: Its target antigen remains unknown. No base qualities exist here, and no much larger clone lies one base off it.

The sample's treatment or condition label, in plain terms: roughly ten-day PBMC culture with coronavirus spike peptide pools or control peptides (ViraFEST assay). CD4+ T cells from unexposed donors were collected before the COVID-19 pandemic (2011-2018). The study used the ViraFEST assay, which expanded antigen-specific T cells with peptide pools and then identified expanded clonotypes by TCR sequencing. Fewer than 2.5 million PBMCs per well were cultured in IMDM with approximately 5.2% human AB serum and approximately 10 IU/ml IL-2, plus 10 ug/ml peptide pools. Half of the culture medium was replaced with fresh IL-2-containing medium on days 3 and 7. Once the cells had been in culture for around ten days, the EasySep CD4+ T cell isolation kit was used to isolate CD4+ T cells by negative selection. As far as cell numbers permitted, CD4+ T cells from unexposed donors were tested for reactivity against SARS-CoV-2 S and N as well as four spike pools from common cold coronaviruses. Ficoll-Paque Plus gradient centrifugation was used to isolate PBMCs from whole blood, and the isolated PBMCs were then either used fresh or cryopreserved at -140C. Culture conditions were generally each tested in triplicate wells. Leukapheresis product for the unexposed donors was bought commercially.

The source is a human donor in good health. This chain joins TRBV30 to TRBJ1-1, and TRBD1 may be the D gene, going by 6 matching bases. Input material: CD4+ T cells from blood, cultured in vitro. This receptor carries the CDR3 CASRGVEAFF. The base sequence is TGTGCCTCCAGGGGTGTCGAAGCTTTCTTT.